This section outlines one T cell receptor beta chain sequence together with its context. Its antigen remains undetermined. The data are from a study of T cells expressing NK-cell markers (dated by TCRdb to 2020 to 2022). Regarding the research as a whole: Three sorted T-cell subsets (CD3+CD56+NKG2C+, CD3+CD56+NKG2C- and CD3+CD56-NKG2C+) from several donors had their TCR beta-chain repertoires profiled. Of the eight sequenced donors, seven were found to be HCMV-seropositive and one was found to be HCMV-seronegative. The libraries were sequenced on Illumina HiSeq 2000/2500, MiSeq or NextSeq, producing 2 x 150 bp reads. All eight donors whose samples were sequenced were randomly selected healthy volunteers, three of them men and five women. General findings and caveats noted by the study authors: Those dominant clonotypes were again the most abundant among CD3+CD56-NKG2C+ cells in a few donors, at about 28.3-60.1%. Whether the expanded NKG2C-expressing T cell clones were specific for HCMV antigens remained unclear. For five or six donors, the dominant CD3+CD56+NKG2C+ clonotypes were among the top 10 CD8+ clonotypes and accounted for roughly 1.0-8% of CD8+ T cells.

The sequencing machine was an Illumina HiSeq 2000. The TCR beta cDNA libraries were made using 5'RACE template switching, a step that added both a universal primer site and unique molecular identifiers. Priming for cDNA synthesis came from the TCR beta constant segment, and two successive PCR amplification steps followed. The study's processing was this. MIGEC was used to demultiplex reads and group reads by UMI, and MiTCR was used to assemble and quantify clonotypes. To exclude erroneous sequences, only TCR cDNA sequences supported by at least two reads were retained. The tcR package was used for downstream repertoire analysis, and clonotypes were matched between fractions using CDR3 nucleotide sequence together with V segment. VDJmatch was used to annotate antigen specificity against VDJdb, with one amino acid substitution allowed in CDR3. The reads underwent TCRdb reprocessing, giving one record for each CDR3 protein sequence and no DNA. The V and J calls and clone size are TCRdb's, not the authors'. The sample table gives some 460,000 distinct CDR3 sequences. The ten largest make up more than 1.4% of the sample.

HCMV-specific IgG was detected in serum with a commercial ELISA kit to determine HCMV serostatus. Ficoll density gradient centrifugation was used to isolate peripheral blood mononuclear cells from blood. CDR1 and CDR2, per the germline V gene (reference sequence), are DFQATT and SNEGSKA. The CDR3 contains 12 residues, cysteine and phenylalanine counted. No DNA accompanies this entry. Sequencing was performed on blood T cells: a sorted CD56 or NKG2C T cell subset, CD4+ or CD8+ T cells, or bulk PBMC T cells (not recorded which). The chain uses TRBV20-1 and TRBJ2-5. The receptor was isolated from a woman aged 45-65 years in good health. Donor details come from another sample of the same person, matched by shared clones. The CDR3 corresponds to CSAAFLGETQYF.